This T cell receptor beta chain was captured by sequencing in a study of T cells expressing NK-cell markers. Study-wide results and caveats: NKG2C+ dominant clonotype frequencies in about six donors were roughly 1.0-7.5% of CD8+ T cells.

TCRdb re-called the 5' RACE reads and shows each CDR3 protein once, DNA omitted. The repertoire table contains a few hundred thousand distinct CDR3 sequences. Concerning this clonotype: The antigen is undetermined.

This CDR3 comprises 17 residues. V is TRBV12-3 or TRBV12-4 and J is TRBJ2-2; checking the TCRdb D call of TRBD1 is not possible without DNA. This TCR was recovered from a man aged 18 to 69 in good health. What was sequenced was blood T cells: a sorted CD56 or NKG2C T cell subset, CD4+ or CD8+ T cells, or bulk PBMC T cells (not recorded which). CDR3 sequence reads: CASSPNLGQANTGELFF.